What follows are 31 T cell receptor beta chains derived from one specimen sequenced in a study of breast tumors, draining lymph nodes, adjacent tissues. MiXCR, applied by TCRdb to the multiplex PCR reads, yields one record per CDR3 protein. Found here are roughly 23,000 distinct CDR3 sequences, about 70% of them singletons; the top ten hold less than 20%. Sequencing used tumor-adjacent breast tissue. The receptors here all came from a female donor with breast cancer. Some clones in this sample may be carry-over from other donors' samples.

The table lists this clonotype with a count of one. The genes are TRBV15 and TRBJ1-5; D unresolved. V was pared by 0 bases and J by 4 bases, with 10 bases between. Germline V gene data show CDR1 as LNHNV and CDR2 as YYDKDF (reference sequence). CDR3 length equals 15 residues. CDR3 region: CATSRDGNINQPQHF. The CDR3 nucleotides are TGTGCCACCAGCAGAGATGGAAACATAAATCAGCCCCAGCATTTT.

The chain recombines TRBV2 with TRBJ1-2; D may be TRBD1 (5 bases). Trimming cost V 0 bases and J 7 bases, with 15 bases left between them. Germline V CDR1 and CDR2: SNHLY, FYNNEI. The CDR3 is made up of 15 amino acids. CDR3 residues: CASSEAFGGWGGYTF. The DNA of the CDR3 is TGTGCCAGCAGTGAAGCTTTTGGGGGTTGGGGTGGCTACACCTTC.

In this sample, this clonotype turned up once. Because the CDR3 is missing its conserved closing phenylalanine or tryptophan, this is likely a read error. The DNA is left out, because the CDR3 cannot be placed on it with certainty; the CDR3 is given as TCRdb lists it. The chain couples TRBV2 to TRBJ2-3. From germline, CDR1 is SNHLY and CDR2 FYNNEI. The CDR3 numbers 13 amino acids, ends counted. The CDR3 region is CASSVRTSDTQYL.

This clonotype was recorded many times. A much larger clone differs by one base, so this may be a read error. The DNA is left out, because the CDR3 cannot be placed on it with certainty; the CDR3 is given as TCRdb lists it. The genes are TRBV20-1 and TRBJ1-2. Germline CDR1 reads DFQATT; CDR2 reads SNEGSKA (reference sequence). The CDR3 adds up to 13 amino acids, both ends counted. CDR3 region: CSARAWAGGAYAF.

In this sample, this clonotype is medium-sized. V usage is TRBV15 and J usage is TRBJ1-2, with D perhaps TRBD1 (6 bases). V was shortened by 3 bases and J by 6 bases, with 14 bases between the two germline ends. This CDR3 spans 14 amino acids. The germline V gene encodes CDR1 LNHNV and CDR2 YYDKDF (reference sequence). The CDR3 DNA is TGTGCCACCAGCAGGGTTTCACAGGGAAATGGCTACACCTTC. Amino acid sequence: CATSRVSQGNGYTF.

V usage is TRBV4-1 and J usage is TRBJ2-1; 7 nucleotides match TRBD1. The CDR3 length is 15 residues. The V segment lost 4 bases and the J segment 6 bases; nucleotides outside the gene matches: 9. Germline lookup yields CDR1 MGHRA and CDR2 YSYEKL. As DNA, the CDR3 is TGCGCCAGCAGCCTACGACAGGGATGGAGCAATGAGCAGTTCTTC. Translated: CASSLRQGWSNEQFF.

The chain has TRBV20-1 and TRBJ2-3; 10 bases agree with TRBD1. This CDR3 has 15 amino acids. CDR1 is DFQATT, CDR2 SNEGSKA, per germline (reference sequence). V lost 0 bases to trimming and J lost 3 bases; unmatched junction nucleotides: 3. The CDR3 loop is CSARDWDRGTDTQYF. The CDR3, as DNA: TGCAGTGCTAGAGATTGGGACAGGGGAACAGATACGCAGTATTTT.

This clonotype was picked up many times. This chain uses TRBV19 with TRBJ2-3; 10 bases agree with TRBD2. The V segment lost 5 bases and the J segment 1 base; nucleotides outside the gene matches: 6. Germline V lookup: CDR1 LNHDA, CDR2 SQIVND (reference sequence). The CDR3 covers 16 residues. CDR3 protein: CASSSKLAGRTDTQYF. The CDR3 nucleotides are TGTGCCAGTAGTTCCAAACTAGCGGGGCGCACAGATACGCAGTATTTT.

The CDR3 loop is CSARAETFSYEQYF. CDR3 DNA sequence: TGCAGTGCTAGAGCTGAGACTTTCTCCTACGAGCAGTACTTC. The V gene is TRBV20-1, the J gene TRBJ2-7; D ambiguous. This CDR3 has 14 amino acids. Germline CDR1 reads DFQATT; CDR2 reads SNEGSKA (reference sequence). Trimming shortened V by 1 base and J by 0 bases, and 10 bases separated the two germline ends.

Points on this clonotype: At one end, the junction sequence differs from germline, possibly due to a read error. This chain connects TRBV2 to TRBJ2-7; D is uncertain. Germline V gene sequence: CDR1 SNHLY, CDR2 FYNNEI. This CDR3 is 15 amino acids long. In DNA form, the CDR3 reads TGTGCCAGCGGTGAAGGCGCCTTGACCTCCTACGAGCAGTACTTC. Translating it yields CASGEGALTSYEQYF.

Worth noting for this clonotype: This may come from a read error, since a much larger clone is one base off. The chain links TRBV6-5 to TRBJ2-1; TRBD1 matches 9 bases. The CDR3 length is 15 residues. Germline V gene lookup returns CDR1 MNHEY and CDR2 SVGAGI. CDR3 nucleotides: TGTGCCGGCAGCCCCTGGACAGGGGAGTATAGGGAGCAGTTCTTC. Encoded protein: CAGSPWTGEYREQFF.

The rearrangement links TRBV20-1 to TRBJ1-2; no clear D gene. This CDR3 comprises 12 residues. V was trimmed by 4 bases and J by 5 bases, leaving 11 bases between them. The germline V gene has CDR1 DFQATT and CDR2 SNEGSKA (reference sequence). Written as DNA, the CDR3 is TGCAGTGCTATGTCCAGGTCGTATGGCTACACCTTC. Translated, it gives CSAMSRSYGYTF.

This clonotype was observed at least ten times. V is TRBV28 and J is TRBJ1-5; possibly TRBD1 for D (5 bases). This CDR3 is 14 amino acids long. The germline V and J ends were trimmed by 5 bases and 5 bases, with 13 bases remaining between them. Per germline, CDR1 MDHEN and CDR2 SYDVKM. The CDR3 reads CASSTAGSYQPQHF. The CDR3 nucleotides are TGTGCCAGCAGTACCGCAGGGTCCTATCAGCCCCAGCATTTT.

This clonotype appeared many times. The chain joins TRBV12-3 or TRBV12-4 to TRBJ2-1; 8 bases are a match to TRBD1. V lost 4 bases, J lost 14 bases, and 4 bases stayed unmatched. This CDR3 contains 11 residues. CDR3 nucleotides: TGTGCCAGCAGTTCCAGGGACAGGAAGTTCTTC. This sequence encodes CASSSRDRKFF.

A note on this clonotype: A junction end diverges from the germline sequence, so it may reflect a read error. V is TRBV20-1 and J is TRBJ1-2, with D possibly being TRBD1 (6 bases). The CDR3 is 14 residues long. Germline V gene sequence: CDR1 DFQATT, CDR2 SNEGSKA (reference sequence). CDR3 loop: CSAPTGRGNSGYAF. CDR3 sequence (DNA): TGCAGTGCCCCAACAGGGCGCGGAAACTCTGGCTACGCCTTC.

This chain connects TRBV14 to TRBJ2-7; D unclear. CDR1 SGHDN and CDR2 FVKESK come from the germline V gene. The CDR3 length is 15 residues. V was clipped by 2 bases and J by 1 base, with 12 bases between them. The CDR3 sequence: CASSQSGRGSYEQYF. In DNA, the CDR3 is TGTGCCAGCAGCCAATCAGGACGAGGTTCCTACGAGCAGTACTTC. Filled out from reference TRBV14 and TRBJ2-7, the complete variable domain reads EAGVTQFPSHSVIEKGQTVTLRCDPISGHDNLYWYRRVMGKEIKFLLHFVKESKQDESGMPNNRFLAERTGGTYSTLKVQPAELEDSGVYFCASSQSGRGSYEQYFGPGTRLTVT.

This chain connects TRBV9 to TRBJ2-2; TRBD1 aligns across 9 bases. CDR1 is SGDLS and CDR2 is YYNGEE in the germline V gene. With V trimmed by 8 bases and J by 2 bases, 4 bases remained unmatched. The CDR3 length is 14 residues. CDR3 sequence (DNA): TGTGCCAGTAGGACAGGGGAAAACACCGGGGAGCTGTTTTTT. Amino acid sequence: CASRTGENTGELFF.

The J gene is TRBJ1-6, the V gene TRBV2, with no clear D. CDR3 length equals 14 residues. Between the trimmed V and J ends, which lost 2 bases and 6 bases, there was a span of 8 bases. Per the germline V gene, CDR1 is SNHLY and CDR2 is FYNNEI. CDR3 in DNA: TGTGCCAGCAGTGAACCGGTGACTAATTCACCCCTCCACTTT. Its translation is CASSEPVTNSPLHF. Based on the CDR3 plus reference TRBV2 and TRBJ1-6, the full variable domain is EPEVTQTPSHQVTQMGQEVILRCVPISNHLYFYWYRQILGQKVEFLVSFYNNEISEKSEIFDDQFSVERPDGSNFTLKIRSTKLEDSAMYFCASSEPVTNSPLHFGNGTRLTVT.

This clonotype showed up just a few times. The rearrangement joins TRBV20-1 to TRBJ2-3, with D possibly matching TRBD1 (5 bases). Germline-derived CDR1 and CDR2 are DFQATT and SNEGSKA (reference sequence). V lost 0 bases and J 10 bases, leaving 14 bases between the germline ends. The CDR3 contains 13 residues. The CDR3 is CSARDLVTGAQYF. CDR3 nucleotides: TGCAGTGCTAGAGATCTGGTCACAGGTGCGCAGTATTTT.

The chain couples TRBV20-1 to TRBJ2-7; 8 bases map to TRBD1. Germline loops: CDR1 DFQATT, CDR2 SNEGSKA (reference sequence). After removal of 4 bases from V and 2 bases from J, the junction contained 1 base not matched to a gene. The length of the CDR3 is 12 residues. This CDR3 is CSAKTGAYEQYF. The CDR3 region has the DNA TGCAGTGCTAAGACAGGGGCCTACGAGCAGTACTTC.

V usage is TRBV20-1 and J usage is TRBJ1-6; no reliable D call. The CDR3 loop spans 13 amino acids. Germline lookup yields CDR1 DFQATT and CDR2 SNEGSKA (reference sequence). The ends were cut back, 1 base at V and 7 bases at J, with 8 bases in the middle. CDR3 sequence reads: CSARVRLNSPLHF. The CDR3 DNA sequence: TGCAGTGCTAGAGTACGGTTAAATTCACCCCTCCACTTT.

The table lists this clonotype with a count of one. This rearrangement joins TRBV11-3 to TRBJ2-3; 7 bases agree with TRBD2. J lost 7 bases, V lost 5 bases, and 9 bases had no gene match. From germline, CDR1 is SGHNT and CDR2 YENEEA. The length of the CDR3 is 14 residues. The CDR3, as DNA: TGTGCCAGCAGCCCTAAGCGGGAAGGCAATACGCAGTATTTT. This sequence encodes CASSPKREGNTQYF.

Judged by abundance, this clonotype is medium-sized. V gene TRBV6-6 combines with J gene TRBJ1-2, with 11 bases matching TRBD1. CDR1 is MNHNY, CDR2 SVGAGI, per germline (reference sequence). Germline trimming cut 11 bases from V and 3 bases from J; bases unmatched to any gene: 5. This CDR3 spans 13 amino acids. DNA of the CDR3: TGTGCCGGGAGGACAGGGGGCTACTATGGCTACACCTTC. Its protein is CAGRTGGYYGYTF.

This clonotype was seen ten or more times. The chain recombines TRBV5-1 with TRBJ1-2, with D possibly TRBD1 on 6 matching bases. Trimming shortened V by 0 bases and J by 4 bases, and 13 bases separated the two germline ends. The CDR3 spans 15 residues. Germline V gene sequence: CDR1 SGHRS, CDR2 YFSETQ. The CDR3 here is CASSLGITGSYGYTF. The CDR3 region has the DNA TGCGCCAGCAGCTTGGGTATTACAGGGAGCTATGGCTACACCTTC.

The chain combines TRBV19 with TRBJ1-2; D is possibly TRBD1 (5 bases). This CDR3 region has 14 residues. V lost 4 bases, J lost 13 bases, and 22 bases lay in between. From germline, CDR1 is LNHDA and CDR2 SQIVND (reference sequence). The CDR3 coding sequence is TGTGCCAGTAGTACAAGACAGCGCCCGGATTCCTGCACCTTC. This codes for CASSTRQRPDSCTF.

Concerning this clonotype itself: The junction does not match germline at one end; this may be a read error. The CDR3 loop reads CASVTPGTGNYGYTF. CDR3 sequence (DNA): TGTGCCAGCGTAACTCCCGGGACAGGGAACTATGGCTACACCTTC. The rearrangement links TRBV5-1 to TRBJ1-2; 9 positions agree with TRBD1. The CDR3 consists of 15 residues. The V gene's germline CDR1 is SGHRS and CDR2 YFSETQ.

For the CDR3, the DNA is TGTGCCAGCGAGAGGGACAATCTAGCGGATCAGCCCCAGCATTTT. Amino acids: CASERDNLADQPQHF. The chain combines TRBV2 with TRBJ1-6; D might be TRBD1 (6 bases). The end of the DNA is better explained by TRBJ1-5, so the J call may be wrong. Looked up from germline, CDR1 is SNHLY and CDR2 is FYNNEI. The CDR3 loop spans 15 amino acids.

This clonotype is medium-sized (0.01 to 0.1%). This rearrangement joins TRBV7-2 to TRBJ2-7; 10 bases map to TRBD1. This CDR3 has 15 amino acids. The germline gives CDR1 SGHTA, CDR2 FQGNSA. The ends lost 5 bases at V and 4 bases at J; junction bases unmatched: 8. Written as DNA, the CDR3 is TGTGCCAGCAGCCCCTACCGGACAGGGGGTTACGAGCAGTACTTC. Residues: CASSPYRTGGYEQYF.

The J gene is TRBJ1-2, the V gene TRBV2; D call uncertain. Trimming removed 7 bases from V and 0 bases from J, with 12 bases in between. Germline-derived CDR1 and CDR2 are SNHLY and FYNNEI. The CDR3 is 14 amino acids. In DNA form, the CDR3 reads TGTGCCAGCACTCAAGGGCGTGCTAACTATGGCTACACCTTC. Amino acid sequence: CASTQGRANYGYTF.

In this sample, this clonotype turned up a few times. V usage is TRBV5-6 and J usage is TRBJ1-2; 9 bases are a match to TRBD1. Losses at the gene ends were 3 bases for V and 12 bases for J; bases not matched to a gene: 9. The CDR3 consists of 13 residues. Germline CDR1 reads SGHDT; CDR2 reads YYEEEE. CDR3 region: CASSYGTGTRNTF. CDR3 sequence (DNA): TGTGCCAGCAGCTACGGGACAGGGACACGCAACACCTTC.

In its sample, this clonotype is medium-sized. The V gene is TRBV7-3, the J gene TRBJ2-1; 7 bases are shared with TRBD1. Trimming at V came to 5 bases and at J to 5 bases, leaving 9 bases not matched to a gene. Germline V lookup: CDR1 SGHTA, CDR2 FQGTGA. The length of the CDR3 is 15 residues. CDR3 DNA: TGTGCCAGCAGCCTGACCGGGACAGAGAACAATGAGCAGTTCTTC. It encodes CASSLTGTENNEQFF.